Listed below are T cell receptor beta chains from one sample, sequenced in a study of T-cell reconstitution after alpha-beta-depleted transplantation in children. TCRdb analysed the PCR reads with MiXCR anew, one entry per CDR3 protein. Among hundreds of thousands of distinct CDR3 sequences listed, approximately 9.6% were seen once. Here the sequenced sample was PBMCs from the stem cell graft donor, taken from the stem cell graft. The receptors stem from a human donor who donated a stem cell graft to a child with SCID. CDR3s include the opening cysteine and the closing phenylalanine or tryptophan. The order of the fields is clone size, V gene, J gene, D gene, CDR3 protein, CDR3 DNA. The D gene is left open where the match is weak. The size of a clone is reported for some rows only, either as once, few or many, or as a class for expanded clones.

size: .
V: TRBV12-3/TRBV12-4
J: TRBJ1-1
D: .
CDR3: CASSKIQGPNTEAFF
DNA: TGTGCCAGCAGCAAAATACAGGGACCTAACACTGAAGCTTTCTTT

size: many
V: TRBV5-1
J: TRBJ2-2
D: .
CDR3: CASRGAANTGELFF
DNA: TGCGCCAGCAGGGGAGCCGCGAACACCGGGGAGCTGTTTTTT

size: many
V: TRBV6-5
J: TRBJ2-5
D: .
CDR3: CASSYRDGKETQYF
DNA: TGTGCCAGCAGTTACCGGGACGGGAAAGAGACCCAGTACTTC

size: many
V: TRBV29-1
J: TRBJ1-1
D: .
CDR3: CSVPTGVTEAFF
DNA: TGCAGCGTTCCAACAGGCGTCACTGAAGCTTTCTTT

size: few
V: TRBV6-5
J: TRBJ2-7
D: .
CDR3: CASSSYGLYEQYF
DNA: TGTGCCAGCAGTTCTTATGGACTTTACGAGCAGTACTTC

size: .
V: TRBV5-6
J: TRBJ1-1
D: TRBD1
CDR3: CASSLDVTGGFEAFF
DNA: TGTGCCAGCAGCTTGGACGTGACAGGGGGTTTTGAAGCTTTCTTT

size: .
V: TRBV5-1
J: TRBJ1-1
D: .
CDR3: CASSLFGLSVNTEAFF
DNA: TGCGCCAGCAGCTTGTTCGGGCTTTCGGTGAACACTGAAGCTTTCTTT

size: .
V: TRBV2
J: TRBJ1-1
D: .
CDR3: CASTDGTTEAFF
DNA: TGTGCCAGCACCGACGGGACAACAGAAGCTTTCTTT

size: many
V: TRBV10-1
J: TRBJ2-1
D: .
CDR3: CASSGRQGATSGEQFF
DNA: TGCGCCAGCAGTGGGAGACAGGGGGCGACTAGCGGCGAGCAGTTCTTC

size: many
V: TRBV12-3/TRBV12-4
J: TRBJ2-1
D: TRBD2
CDR3: CASSPTSGGPNEQFF
DNA: TGTGCCAGCAGCCCTACTAGCGGGGGCCCGAATGAGCAGTTCTTC

size: .
V: TRBV25-1
J: TRBJ2-1
D: .
CDR3: CASSPGTEQFF
DNA: TGTGCCAGCAGTCCGGGGACAGAGCAGTTCTTC

size: .
V: TRBV7-9
J: TRBJ2-2
D: .
CDR3: CASSPFGRSNTGELFF
DNA: TGTGCCAGCAGCCCCTTTGGGCGTTCGAACACCGGGGAGCTGTTTTTT

size: .
V: TRBV6-1
J: TRBJ1-6
D: TRBD1
CDR3: CASSVGDRGSPLHF
DNA: TGTGCCAGCAGCGTCGGGGACAGGGGTTCACCCCTCCACTTT

size: many
V: TRBV29-1
J: TRBJ1-2
D: .
CDR3: CSVEGSNYGYTF
DNA: TGCAGCGTTGAAGGCAGTAACTATGGCTACACCTTC

size: few
V: TRBV12-5
J: TRBJ2-1
D: .
CDR3: CASEPLSSGGNEQFF
DNA: TGTGCTAGTGAACCCCTAAGTAGTGGAGGCAATGAGCAGTTCTTC

size: few
V: TRBV29-1
J: TRBJ2-7
D: TRBD1
CDR3: CSVEDRVKHEQYF
DNA: TGCAGCGTTGAGGACAGGGTAAAACACGAGCAGTACTTC

size: few
V: TRBV10-2
J: TRBJ2-7
D: TRBD2
CDR3: CASRREVGHEQYF
DNA: TGCGCCAGCAGGCGGGAGGTTGGCCACGAGCAGTACTTC

size: many
V: TRBV7-9
J: TRBJ2-6
D: .
CDR3: CASSLGGSNSGANVLTF
DNA: TGTGCCAGCAGCTTAGGAGGATCCAACTCTGGGGCCAACGTCCTGACTTTC

size: few
V: TRBV25-1
J: TRBJ2-3
D: .
CDR3: CASSLVSADTQYF
DNA: TGTGCCAGCAGTCTGGTCTCGGCAGATACGCAGTATTTT

size: few
V: TRBV29-1
J: TRBJ2-1
D: TRBD2
CDR3: CSVGGTKSSYNEQFF
DNA: TGCAGCGTGGGGGGGACCAAGAGCTCCTACAATGAGCAGTTCTTC

size: few
V: TRBV12-3/TRBV12-4
J: TRBJ2-5
D: .
CDR3: CASTERGDKQETQYF
DNA: TGTGCCAGCACCGAAAGAGGGGATAAACAAGAGACCCAGTACTTC

size: few
V: TRBV24-1
J: TRBJ2-3
D: .
CDR3: CATSDPSMGTDTQYF
DNA: TGTGCCACCAGTGACCCAAGTATGGGAACAGATACGCAGTATTTT

size: .
V: TRBV3-1
J: TRBJ2-7
D: .
CDR3: CASSQDLQGRYEQYF
DNA: TGTGCCAGCAGCCAAGATTTGCAGGGGCGCTACGAGCAGTACTTC

size: few
V: TRBV6-1
J: TRBJ2-7
D: TRBD2
CDR3: CASNPAGTMDYEQYF
DNA: TGTGCCAGCAATCCAGCCGGGACTATGGACTACGAGCAGTACTTC

size: many
V: TRBV12-3/TRBV12-4
J: TRBJ2-7
D: .
CDR3: CASRYGTLYEQYF
DNA: TGTGCCAGCAGATACGGGACACTTTACGAGCAGTACTTC

size: few
V: TRBV7-9
J: TRBJ2-3
D: .
CDR3: CASSFAAGTSTDTQYF
DNA: TGTGCCAGCAGCTTTGCGGCGGGGACTAGCACAGATACGCAGTATTTT

size: few
V: TRBV9
J: TRBJ2-2
D: TRBD1
CDR3: CASSVAPGQENTGELFF
DNA: TGTGCCAGCAGCGTAGCCCCAGGACAGGAGAACACCGGGGAGCTGTTTTTT

size: few
V: TRBV6-1
J: TRBJ2-1
D: .
CDR3: CASSPPQGRRDGAGNEQFF
DNA: TGTGCCAGCAGCCCCCCGCAGGGTAGAAGAGATGGGGCTGGGAATGAGCAGTTCTTC

size: .
V: TRBV2
J: TRBJ2-7
D: TRBD1
CDR3: CASSRDSYYEQYF
DNA: TGTGCCAGCAGTCGGGACAGCTACTACGAGCAGTACTTC

size: .
V: TRBV20-1
J: TRBJ2-1
D: TRBD1
CDR3: CSLPGQGVHEQFF
DNA: TGCAGTTTACCGGGACAGGGGGTCCATGAGCAGTTCTTC

size: few
V: TRBV18
J: TRBJ2-2
D: TRBD1
CDR3: CASSPIGQGLSGELFF
DNA: TGTGCCAGCTCACCGATTGGACAGGGGTTGAGCGGGGAGCTGTTTTTT

size: .
V: TRBV20-1
J: TRBJ2-5
D: TRBD1
CDR3: CSASGQLWETQYF
DNA: TGCAGTGCTTCGGGACAGCTATGGGAGACCCAGTACTTC

size: many
V: TRBV2
J: TRBJ1-4
D: .
CDR3: CASGRRPISTNEKLFF
DNA: TGTGCCAGCGGAAGACGGCCGATATCAACTAATGAAAAACTGTTTTTT

size: few
V: TRBV2
J: TRBJ2-2
D: .
CDR3: CASMVGTNTGELFF
DNA: TGTGCCAGCATGGTAGGGACGAACACCGGGGAGCTGTTTTTT

size: many
V: TRBV5-5
J: TRBJ1-4
D: .
CDR3: CASSLGQGSNEKLFF
DNA: TGTGCCAGCAGCTTGGGTCAGGGTAGTAATGAAAAACTGTTTTTT

size: many
V: TRBV10-1
J: TRBJ1-2
D: .
CDR3: CARYRDFNYGYTF
DNA: TGCGCCAGATACAGGGACTTTAACTATGGCTACACCTTC

size: .
V: TRBV20-1
J: TRBJ2-7
D: .
CDR3: CSARDTINHNEQYF
DNA: TGCAGTGCTAGAGATACCATAAACCACAACGAGCAGTACTTC

size: .
V: TRBV10-3
J: TRBJ2-5
D: TRBD1
CDR3: CAIAPTGEETQYF
DNA: TGTGCCATTGCACCGACAGGGGAGGAGACCCAGTACTTC

size: many
V: TRBV3-1
J: TRBJ1-4
D: TRBD1
CDR3: CASSPRTGFEKLFF
DNA: TGTGCCAGCAGCCCGAGGACAGGGTTCGAAAAACTGTTTTTT

size: .
V: TRBV5-1
J: TRBJ2-7
D: .
CDR3: CASSLVEGFSYEQYF
DNA: TGCGCCAGCAGCTTGGTGGAGGGATTCTCCTACGAGCAGTACTTC

size: few
V: TRBV27
J: TRBJ2-3
D: .
CDR3: CASSLGTPGTQYF
DNA: TGTGCCAGCAGTTTAGGGACTCCGGGTACGCAGTATTTT

size: .
V: TRBV20-1
J: TRBJ2-1
D: TRBD2
CDR3: CSARRGLAGYNEQFF
DNA: TGCAGTGCTAGACGCGGACTAGCGGGCTACAATGAGCAGTTCTTC

size: few
V: TRBV9
J: TRBJ2-5
D: TRBD2
CDR3: CASSVVGSGMETQYF
DNA: TGTGCCAGCAGCGTAGTTGGTAGCGGGATGGAGACCCAGTACTTC

size: few
V: TRBV7-9
J: TRBJ1-1
D: TRBD1
CDR3: CASSLGGQGASEAFF
DNA: TGTGCCAGCAGCTTAGGGGGACAGGGGGCCTCTGAAGCTTTCTTT

size: many
V: TRBV20-1
J: TRBJ1-5
D: .
CDR3: CSATPGPRSNQPQHF
DNA: TGCAGTGCTACTCCGGGACCAAGGTCAAATCAGCCCCAGCATTTT